This section outlines one T cell receptor beta chain sequence together with its context. What it binds is not known. Only in-frame clones appear in the TCRdb table, and some are missing; sequencing was by immunoSEQ multiplex PCR. The table shows 35,000 to 45,000 clones, with approximately 83% occurring only once. These data are taken from a study of CD4 T cells in relation to SARS-CoV-2 and coronaviruses. Sorted naive or memory CD4+ cells met CEF peptides for 9 to 11 days. The CDR3 sequence is 15 residues long. V was clipped by 4 bases and J by 7 bases; unmatched bases: 8. Germline CDR1 SGHRS, CDR2 YFSETQ. Findings of the study overall: According to naive versus memory sequencing, detected responses are memory recall, not newly primed. This crossreactivity analysis covered spike protein alone, no other viral proteins.

The chain links TRBV5-1 to TRBJ2-2; the match to TRBD2 covers 9 bases. Material: naive CD4+ T cells from PBMCs, cultured in vitro. Sample subset: naive CD4+ T cells isolated by negative enrichment. The TCR originated in an adult with COVID-19. CDR3 residues: CASSALAGLSGELFF. The CDR3 DNA is TGCGCCAGCAGCGCTCTAGCGGGGTTGAGCGGGGAGCTGTTTTTT.